The rows below give T cell receptor beta chains drawn from one sample of a study of blood T cell repertoires in COVID-19. Generated by immunoSEQ multiplex PCR, the TCRdb table keeps only in-frame clones and is missing some. The sample includes approximately 400,000 clones, around 83% of them seen just once. Sequenced input: PBMCs or T cells enriched from blood (not recorded which). These TCRs come from a woman between 50 and 59 years old who had recovered from COVID-19. Both conserved end residues are trimmed from each CDR3. The order of the fields is V gene, CDR3 protein.

>TRBV19
ASSILTATNTEAF
>TRBV5-1
ASSLTPGFEHTIY
>TRBV2
ASSGQGEGGYGYT
>TRBV9
ASSVGTSATNTGELF
>TRBV4-2
ASSQGPQLLDTQY
>TRBV7-6
ASSLAGYHGYT
>TRBV9
ASSPRSGGFYNEQF
>TRBV7-9
ASSSRDGSSGNTIY
>TRBV5-4
ASSPLAGELGNEQF
>TRBV3-1/TRBV3-2
ASSPPQPSGVSPLQETQY
>TRBV7-2
ASSPMAGAIPYEQY
>TRBV7-2
ASSLARTASGNTIY
>TRBV29-1
SVNSGGLDTGELF
>TRBV11-2
ASRMNRDGYT
>TRBV9
ASSGTGTVHTSSYEQY
>TRBV7-2
ASSRDTYEKLF
>TRBV9
ASSVDQGLSYNEQF
>TRBV7-8
ASSLGVTTAGNTIY
>TRBV11-1
ASGGRTGELF
>TRBV29-1
SVENRGTNEQY
>TRBV5-6
ASSLKGYGYT
>TRBV9
ASSGGVDRPITNYGYT
>TRBV7-9
ASSSGLAGGTPNEQF
>TRBV7-6
ASSLGQGAYQPQH
>TRBV5-8
ASSLSHSGDTQY
>TRBV4-2
ASSQGPLNEKLF